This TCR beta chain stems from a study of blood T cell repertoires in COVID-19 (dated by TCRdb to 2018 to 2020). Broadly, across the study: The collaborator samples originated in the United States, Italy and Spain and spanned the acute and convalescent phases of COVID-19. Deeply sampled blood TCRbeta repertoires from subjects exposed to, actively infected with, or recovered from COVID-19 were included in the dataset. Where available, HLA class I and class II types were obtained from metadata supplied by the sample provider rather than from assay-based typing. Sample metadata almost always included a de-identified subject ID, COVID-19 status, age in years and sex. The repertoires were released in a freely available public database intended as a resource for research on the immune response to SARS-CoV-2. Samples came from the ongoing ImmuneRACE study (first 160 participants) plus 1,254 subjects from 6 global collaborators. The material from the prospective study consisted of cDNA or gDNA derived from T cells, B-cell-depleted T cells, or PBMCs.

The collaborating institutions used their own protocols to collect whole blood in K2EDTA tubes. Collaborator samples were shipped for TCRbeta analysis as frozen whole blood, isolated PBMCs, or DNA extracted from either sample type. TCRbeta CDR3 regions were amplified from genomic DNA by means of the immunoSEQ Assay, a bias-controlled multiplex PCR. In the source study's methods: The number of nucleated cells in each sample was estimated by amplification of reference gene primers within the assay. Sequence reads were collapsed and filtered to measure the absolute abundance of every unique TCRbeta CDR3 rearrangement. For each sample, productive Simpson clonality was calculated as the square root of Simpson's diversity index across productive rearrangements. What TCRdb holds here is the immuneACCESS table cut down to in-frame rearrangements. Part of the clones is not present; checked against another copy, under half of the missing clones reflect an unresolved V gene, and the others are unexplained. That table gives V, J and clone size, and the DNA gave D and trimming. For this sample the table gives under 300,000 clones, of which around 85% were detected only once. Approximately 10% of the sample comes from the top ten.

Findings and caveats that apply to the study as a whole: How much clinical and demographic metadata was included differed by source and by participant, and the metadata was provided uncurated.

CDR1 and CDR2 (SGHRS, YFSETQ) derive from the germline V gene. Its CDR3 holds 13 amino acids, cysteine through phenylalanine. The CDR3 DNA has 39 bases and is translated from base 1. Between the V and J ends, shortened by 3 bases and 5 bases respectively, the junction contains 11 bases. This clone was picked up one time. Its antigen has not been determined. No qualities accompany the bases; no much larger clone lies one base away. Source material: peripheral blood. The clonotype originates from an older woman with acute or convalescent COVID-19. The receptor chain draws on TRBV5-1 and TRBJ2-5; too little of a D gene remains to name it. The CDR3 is CASSYRLQETQYF. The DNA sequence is TGCGCCAGCAGCTACCGCCTCCAGGAGACCCAGTACTTC.